The 6 T cell receptor beta chains below were found in one sample sequenced in a study of T cell responses to AZD1222 COVID-19 vaccine. TCRdb's table, derived via immunoSEQ multiplex PCR, lists solely in-frame clones and lacks some. Seen here are some 150,000 clones, over 90% observed once, and the top ten hold over 4%. The sequencing here drew on peripheral blood, taken on day 0 of AZD1222 vaccination. Source of these receptors: an adult in good health.

The chain has TRBV10-3 and TRBJ2-3, with 13 bases matching TRBD2. The CDR3 consists of 18 residues. The germline V gene encodes CDR1 ENHRY and CDR2 SYGVKD. Trimming removed 2 bases from V and 1 base from J; junction bases left unmatched: 6. CDR3 nucleotides: TGTGCCATCAGTGAGCCTTGGACTAGCGGGAGTGGCACAGATACGCAGTATTTT. Its protein product is CAISEPWTSGSGTDTQYF.

The gene calls are TRBV2 and TRBJ1-4; TRBD1 aligns across 11 bases. The CDR3 length is 16 residues. Germline CDR1 and CDR2: SNHLY and FYNNEI. V trimming: 7 bases; J trimming: 3 bases; junction bases outside the gene matches: 7. The CDR3 here is CASTWTGGAANEKLFF. CDR3 sequence (DNA): TGTGCCAGCACCTGGACAGGGGGCGCGGCTAATGAAAAACTGTTTTTT.

The genes are TRBV2 and TRBJ2-7; D perhaps matches TRBD1 (6 bases). This CDR3 has 15 amino acids. The V gene's germline CDR1 is SNHLY and CDR2 FYNNEI. Trimming shortened V by 0 bases and J by 2 bases, and 11 bases separated the two germline ends. CDR3 sequence reads: CASSEAPGAPYEQYF. The CDR3 nucleotides are TGTGCCAGCAGTGAAGCCCCAGGGGCCCCCTACGAGCAGTACTTC.

The J gene is TRBJ1-2, the V gene TRBV30; 7 bases match TRBD1. Trimming took 4 bases from V and 5 from J; bases not matched to a gene: 10. The CDR3 covers 14 residues. Per germline, CDR1 GTSNPN and CDR2 SVGIG (reference sequence). The CDR3 here is CAWTWTGTAYGYTF. Here the CDR3 DNA reads TGTGCCTGGACCTGGACCGGGACAGCGTATGGCTACACCTTC.

This rearrangement joins TRBV19 to TRBJ2-7; 10 nucleotides agree with TRBD2. CDR3 length equals 13 residues. V was pared by 5 bases and J by 6 bases, with 4 bases of the junction left unmatched. CDR1 and CDR2 from the germline V gene are LNHDA and SQIVND (reference sequence). The CDR3 DNA reads TGTGCCAGTAGTCTAGCGGGAGTAGGCGAGCAGTACTTC. Protein sequence: CASSLAGVGEQYF.

V and J are TRBV3-1 (or the pseudogene TRBV3-2) and TRBJ2-7; 9 positions agree with TRBD1. The germline V gene encodes CDR1 LGHDT and CDR2 YNNKEL (reference sequence). The ends lost 0 bases at V and 1 base at J; junction bases unmatched: 4. The CDR3 is made up of 16 amino acids. CDR3 loop: CASSQDGTGTSYEQYF. CDR3 nucleotides: TGTGCCAGCAGCCAAGATGGGACAGGGACGTCCTACGAGCAGTACTTC.